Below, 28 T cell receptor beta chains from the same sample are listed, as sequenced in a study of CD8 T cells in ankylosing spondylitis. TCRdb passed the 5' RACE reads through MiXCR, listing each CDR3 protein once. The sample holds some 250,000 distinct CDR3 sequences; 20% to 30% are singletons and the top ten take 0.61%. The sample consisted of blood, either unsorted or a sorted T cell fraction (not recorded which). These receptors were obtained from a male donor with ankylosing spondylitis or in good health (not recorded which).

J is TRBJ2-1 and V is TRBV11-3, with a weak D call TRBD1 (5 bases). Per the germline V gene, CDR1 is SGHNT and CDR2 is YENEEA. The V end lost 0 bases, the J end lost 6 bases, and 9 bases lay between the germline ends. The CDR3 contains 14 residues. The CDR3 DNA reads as TGTGCCAGCAGCTTAGATCCCAGGGCCAATGAGCAGTTCTTC. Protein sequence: CASSLDPRANEQFF.

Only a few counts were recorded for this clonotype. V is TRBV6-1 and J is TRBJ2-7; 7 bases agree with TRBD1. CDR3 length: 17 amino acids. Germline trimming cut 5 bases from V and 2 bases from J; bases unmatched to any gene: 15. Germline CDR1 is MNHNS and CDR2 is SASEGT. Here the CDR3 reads CASSQGTVPKPTYEQYF. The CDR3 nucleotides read TGTGCCAGCAGTCAAGGGACAGTTCCAAAGCCAACCTACGAGCAGTACTTC.

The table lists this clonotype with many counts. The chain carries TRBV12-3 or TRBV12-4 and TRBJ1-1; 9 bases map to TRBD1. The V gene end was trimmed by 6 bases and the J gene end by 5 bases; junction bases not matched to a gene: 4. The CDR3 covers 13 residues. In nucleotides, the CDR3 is TGTGCCAGCAGGACAGGGGGGAGTACTGAAGCTTTCTTT. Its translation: CASRTGGSTEAFF.

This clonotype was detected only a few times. In DNA, the CDR3 is TGCGCCAGCAGTGACGTGATCTCTGGGGCCAACGTCCTGACTTTC. Translated, it gives CASSDVISGANVLTF. The chain recombines TRBV10-2 with TRBJ2-6; D gene ambiguous. Germline assignment: CDR1 WSHSY and CDR2 SAAADI. The V gene lost 3 bases and the J gene lost 0 bases, with 6 bases spanning the gap. The CDR3 extends over 15 amino acids.

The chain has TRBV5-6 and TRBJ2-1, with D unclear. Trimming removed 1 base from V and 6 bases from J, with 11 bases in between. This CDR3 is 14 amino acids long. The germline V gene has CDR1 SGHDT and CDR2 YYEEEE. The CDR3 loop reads CASSLWRTVNEQFF. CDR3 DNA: TGTGCCAGCAGCTTGTGGCGGACGGTCAATGAGCAGTTCTTC.

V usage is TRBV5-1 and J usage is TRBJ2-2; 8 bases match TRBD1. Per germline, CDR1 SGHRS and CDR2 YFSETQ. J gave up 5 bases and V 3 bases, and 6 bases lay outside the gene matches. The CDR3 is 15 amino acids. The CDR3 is CASSWTGMGTGELFF. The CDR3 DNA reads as TGCGCCAGCAGCTGGACAGGGATGGGAACCGGGGAGCTGTTTTTT.

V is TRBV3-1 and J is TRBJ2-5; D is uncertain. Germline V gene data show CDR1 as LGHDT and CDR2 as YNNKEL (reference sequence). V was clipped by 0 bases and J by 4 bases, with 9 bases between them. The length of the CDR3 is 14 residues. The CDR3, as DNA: TGTGCCAGCAGCCAAGATCCGGGCGGAGAGACCCAGTACTTC. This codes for CASSQDPGGETQYF.

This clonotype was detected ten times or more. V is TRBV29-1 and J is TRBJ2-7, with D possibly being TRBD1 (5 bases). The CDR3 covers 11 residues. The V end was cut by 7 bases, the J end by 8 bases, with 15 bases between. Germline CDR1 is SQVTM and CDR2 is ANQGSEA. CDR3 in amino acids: CSADTGIQQYF. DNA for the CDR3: TGCAGCGCCGATACAGGTATCCAGCAGTACTTC.

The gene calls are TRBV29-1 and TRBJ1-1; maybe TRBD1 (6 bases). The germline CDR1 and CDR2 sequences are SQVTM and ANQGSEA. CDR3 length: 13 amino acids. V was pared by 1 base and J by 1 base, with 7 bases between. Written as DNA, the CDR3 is TGCAGCGTTGAAGCGGGACAGAACACTGAAGCTTTCTTT. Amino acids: CSVEAGQNTEAFF.

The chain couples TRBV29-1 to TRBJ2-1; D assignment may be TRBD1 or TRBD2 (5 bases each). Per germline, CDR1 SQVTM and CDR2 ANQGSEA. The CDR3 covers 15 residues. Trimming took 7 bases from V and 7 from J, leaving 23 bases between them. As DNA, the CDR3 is TGCAGCGCGCCCGGGGCGGCACAAGGGGAGAATGAGCAGTTCTTC. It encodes CSAPGAAQGENEQFF.

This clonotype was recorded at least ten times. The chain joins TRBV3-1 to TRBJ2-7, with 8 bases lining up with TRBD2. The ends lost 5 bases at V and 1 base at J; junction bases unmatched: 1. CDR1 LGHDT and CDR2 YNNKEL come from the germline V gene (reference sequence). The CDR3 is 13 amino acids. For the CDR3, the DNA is TGTGCCAGCAGCGCGGGGGGATCCTACGAGCAGTACTTC. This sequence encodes CASSAGGSYEQYF.

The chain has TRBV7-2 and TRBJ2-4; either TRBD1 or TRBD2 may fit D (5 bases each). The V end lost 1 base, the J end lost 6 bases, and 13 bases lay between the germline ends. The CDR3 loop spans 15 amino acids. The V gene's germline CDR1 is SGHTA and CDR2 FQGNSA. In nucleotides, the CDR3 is TGTGCCAGCAGCTTAGTATCAGGGAGTGGAAACATTCAGTACTTC. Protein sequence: CASSLVSGSGNIQYF.

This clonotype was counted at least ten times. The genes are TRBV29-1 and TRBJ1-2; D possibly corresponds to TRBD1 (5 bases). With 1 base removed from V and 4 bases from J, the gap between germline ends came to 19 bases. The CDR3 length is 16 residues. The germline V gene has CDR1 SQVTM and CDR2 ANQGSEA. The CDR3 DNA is TGCAGCGTTGAAGGGGTTGAATCTAGGGGAGGCTATGGCTACACCTTC. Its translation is CSVEGVESRGGYGYTF. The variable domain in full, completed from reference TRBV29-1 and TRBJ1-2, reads SAVISQKPSRDICQRGTSLTIQCQVDSQVTMMFWYRQQPGQSLTLIATANQGSEATYESGFVIDKFPISRPNLTFSTLTVSNMSPEDSSIYLCSVEGVESRGGYGYTFGSGTRLTVV.

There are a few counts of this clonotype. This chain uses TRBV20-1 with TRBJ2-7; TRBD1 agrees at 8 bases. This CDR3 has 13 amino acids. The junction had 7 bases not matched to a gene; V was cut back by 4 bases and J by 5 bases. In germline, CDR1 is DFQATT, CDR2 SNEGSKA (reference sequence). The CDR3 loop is CSATRTGSDEQYF. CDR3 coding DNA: TGCAGTGCTACGCGGACAGGGTCGGACGAGCAGTACTTC.

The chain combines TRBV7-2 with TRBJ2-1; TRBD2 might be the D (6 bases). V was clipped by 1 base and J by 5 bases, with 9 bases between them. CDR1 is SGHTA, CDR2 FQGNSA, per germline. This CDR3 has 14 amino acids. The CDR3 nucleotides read TGTGCCAGCAGCTTAGTCGCGGGGAACAATGAGCAGTTCTTC. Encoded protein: CASSLVAGNNEQFF.

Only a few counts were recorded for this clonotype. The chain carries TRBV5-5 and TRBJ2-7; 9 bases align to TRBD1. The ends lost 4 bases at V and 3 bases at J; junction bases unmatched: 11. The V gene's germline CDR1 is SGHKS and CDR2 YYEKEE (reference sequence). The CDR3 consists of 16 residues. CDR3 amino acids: CASSAGVTGGVYEQYF. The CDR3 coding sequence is TGTGCCAGCAGCGCAGGGGTGACAGGGGGAGTCTACGAGCAGTACTTC. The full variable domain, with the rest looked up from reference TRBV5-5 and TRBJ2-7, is DAGVTQSPTHLIKTRGQQVTLRCSPISGHKSVSWYQQVLGQGPQFIFQYYEKEERGRGNFPDRFSARQFPNYSSELNVNALLLGDSALYLCASSAGVTGGVYEQYFGPGTRLTVT.

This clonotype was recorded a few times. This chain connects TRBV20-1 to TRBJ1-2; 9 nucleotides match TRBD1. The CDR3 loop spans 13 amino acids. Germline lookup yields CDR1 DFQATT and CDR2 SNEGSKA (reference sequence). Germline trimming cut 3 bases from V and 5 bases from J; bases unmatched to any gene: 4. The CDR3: CSARFGTGYGYTF. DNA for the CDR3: TGCAGTGCTAGGTTCGGGACAGGGTATGGCTACACCTTC.

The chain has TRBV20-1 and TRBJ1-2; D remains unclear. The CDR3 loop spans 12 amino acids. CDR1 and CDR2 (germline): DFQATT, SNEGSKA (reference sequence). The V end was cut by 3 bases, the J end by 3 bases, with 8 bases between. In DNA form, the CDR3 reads TGCAGTGCTAGGAGACCGGACTATGGCTACACCTTC. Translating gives CSARRPDYGYTF.

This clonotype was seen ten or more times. DNA for the CDR3: TGCGCCAGCAGCCAAGCCGTGACGGAAGCGGGGAAGACCTACGAGCAGTACTTC. Residues: CASSQAVTEAGKTYEQYF. V usage is TRBV4-1 and J usage is TRBJ2-7, with 7 bases that match TRBD2. In germline, CDR1 is MGHRA, CDR2 YSYEKL. The CDR3 contains 18 residues. The junction had 14 bases not matched to a gene; V was cut back by 1 base and J by 2 bases.

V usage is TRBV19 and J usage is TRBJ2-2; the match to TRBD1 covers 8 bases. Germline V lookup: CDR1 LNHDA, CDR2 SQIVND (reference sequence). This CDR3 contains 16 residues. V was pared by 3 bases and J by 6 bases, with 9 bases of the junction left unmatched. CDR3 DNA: TGTGCCAGTAGTATTAGTGGACAGGGTCTGGCCGGGGAGCTGTTTTTT. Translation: CASSISGQGLAGELFF.

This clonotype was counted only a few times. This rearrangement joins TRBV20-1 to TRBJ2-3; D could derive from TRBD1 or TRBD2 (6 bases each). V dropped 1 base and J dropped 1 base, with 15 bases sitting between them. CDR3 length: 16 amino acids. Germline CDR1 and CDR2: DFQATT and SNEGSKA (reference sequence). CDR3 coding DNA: TGCAGTGCTAGAGCGCTGGGGGGCGCGGGCACAGATACGCAGTATTTT. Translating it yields CSARALGGAGTDTQYF.

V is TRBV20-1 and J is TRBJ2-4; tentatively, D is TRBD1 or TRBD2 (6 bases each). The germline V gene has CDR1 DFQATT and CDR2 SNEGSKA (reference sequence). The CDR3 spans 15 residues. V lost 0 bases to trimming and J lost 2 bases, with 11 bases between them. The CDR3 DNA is TGCAGTGCTAGAGATTCGGGGGCCCCCAAAAACATTCAGTACTTC. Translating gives CSARDSGAPKNIQYF.

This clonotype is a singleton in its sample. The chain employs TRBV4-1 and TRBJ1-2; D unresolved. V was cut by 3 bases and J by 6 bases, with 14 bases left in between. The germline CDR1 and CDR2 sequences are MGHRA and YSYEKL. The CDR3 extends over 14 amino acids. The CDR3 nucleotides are TGCGCCAGCAGCCAGCCGCTCTCCCGGCATGGCTACACCTTC. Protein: CASSQPLSRHGYTF.

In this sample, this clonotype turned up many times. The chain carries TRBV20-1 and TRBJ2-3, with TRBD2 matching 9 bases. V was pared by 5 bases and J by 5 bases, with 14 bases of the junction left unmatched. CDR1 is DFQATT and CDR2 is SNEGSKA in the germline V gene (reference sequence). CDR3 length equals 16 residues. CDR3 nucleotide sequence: TGCAGTGCTCCCCAAGGCGGGGCGGGGGGGCAAGATACGCAGTATTTT. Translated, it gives CSAPQGGAGGQDTQYF.

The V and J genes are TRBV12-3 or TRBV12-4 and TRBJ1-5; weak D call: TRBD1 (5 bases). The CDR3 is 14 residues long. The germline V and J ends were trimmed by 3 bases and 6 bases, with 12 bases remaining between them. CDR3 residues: CASSFRDGGQPQHF. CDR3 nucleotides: TGTGCCAGCAGTTTCCGGGACGGGGGTCAGCCCCAGCATTTT.

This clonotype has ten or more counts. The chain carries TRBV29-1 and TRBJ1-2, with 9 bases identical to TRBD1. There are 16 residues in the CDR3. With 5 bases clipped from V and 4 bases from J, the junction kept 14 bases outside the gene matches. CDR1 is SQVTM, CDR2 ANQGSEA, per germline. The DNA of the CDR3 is TGCAGCGTTATGAAGGCGGGGACAGGGAAAACCTATGGCTACACCTTC. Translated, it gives CSVMKAGTGKTYGYTF.

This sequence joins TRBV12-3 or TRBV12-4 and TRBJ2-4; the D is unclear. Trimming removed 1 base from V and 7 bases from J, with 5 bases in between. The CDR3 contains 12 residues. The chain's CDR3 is CASSLGVNIQYF. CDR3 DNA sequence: TGTGCCAGCAGTTTAGGCGTCAACATTCAGTACTTC.

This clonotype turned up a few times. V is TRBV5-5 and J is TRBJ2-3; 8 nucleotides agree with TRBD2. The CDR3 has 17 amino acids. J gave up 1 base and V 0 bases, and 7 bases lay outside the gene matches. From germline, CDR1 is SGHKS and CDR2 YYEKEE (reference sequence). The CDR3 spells CASSLAPGLAGTDTQYF. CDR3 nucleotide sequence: TGTGCCAGCAGCTTGGCCCCTGGACTAGCCGGCACAGATACGCAGTATTTT.